The 15 T cell receptor beta chains below were found in one sample sequenced in a study of blood T cells in healthy people across ages. A second PCR, run for roughly 7 to 11 cycles, used a sample-barcoded 5' primer plus a J-beta primer mix. TCRdb itself ran the 5' RACE reads through MiXCR, one entry per CDR3 protein. The top ten clones hold roughly 22% of a sample with 600,000 to 1,000,000 distinct CDR3 sequences, roughly 60% of them seen once. Sample: blood. All receptors derive from a man younger than 45 in good health.

The V gene is TRBV20-1, the J gene TRBJ1-5; D not resolved. Trimming removed 3 bases from V and 2 bases from J, with 11 bases in between. The CDR3 covers 14 residues. Looked up from germline, CDR1 is DFQATT and CDR2 is SNEGSKA (reference sequence). The CDR3 DNA reads TGCAGTGCTAGGCCCCCCTGGGGCAATCAGCCCCAGCATTTT. Translation: CSARPPWGNQPQHF.

The chain combines TRBV9 with TRBJ1-6, with D unclear. In germline, CDR1 is SGDLS, CDR2 YYNGEE. The length of the CDR3 is 14 residues. Trimming removed 0 bases from V and 7 bases from J, with 8 bases in between. In DNA, the CDR3 is TGTGCCAGCAGCGTAGATACGGGAAATTCACCCCTCCACTTT. This sequence encodes CASSVDTGNSPLHF.

This clonotype has only a few counts. The CDR3 sequence is CASSPASTYNEQFF. The CDR3 nucleotides are TGTGCCAGCAGCCCGGCCTCCACCTACAATGAGCAGTTCTTC. The V and J genes are TRBV7-6 and TRBJ2-1; no clear D gene. V was shortened by 5 bases and J by 2 bases, with 10 bases between the two germline ends. The CDR3 spans 14 residues. CDR1 SGHVS and CDR2 FNYEAQ come from the germline V gene.

The rearrangement joins TRBV12-3 or TRBV12-4 to TRBJ1-2; D not certain. The CDR3 spans 13 residues. The V and J ends lost 4 bases and 2 bases respectively, with 8 bases between them. The CDR3 coding sequence is TGTGCCAGCAGTTCCTTCGGGAACTATGGCTACACCTTC. Its translation: CASSSFGNYGYTF.

The chain recombines TRBV7-2 with TRBJ2-5; no clear D gene. The last part of the DNA fits TRBJ2-4 better; the J call may be wrong. This CDR3 comprises 13 residues. The germline CDR1 and CDR2 sequences are SGHTA and FQGNSA. CDR3 in amino acids: CASSVDPVNIQYF. The DNA of the CDR3 is TGTGCCAGCAGCGTAGATCCGGTAAACATTCAGTACTTC.

This clonotype was found a few times. The gene calls are TRBV27 and TRBJ2-7; maybe TRBD1 (7 bases). This CDR3 contains 16 residues. CDR1 and CDR2 from the germline V gene are MNHEY and SMNVEV (reference sequence). Trimming removed 6 bases at V and 4 bases at J, with 22 bases between. CDR3 bases: TGTGCCAGCAGCAAAAACAGGGGACTCCTCGGTTACGAGCAGTACTTC. It codes for CASSKNRGLLGYEQYF.

This chain uses TRBV4-1 with TRBJ1-2; a possible D gene is TRBD1 (6 bases). CDR3 length: 16 amino acids. V dropped 3 bases and J dropped 5 bases, with 19 bases sitting between them. Germline V CDR1 and CDR2: MGHRA, YSYEKL. The CDR3: CASSHDPMDSDYGYTF. DNA for the CDR3: TGCGCCAGCAGCCACGACCCTATGGACAGCGATTATGGCTACACCTTC.

The CDR3 sequence: CASSYARGTQETQYF. In nucleotides, the CDR3 is TGTGCCAGCAGCTACGCACGCGGGACCCAAGAGACCCAGTACTTC. V gene TRBV7-6 combines with J gene TRBJ2-5, with D possibly being TRBD2 (6 bases). The V end lost 4 bases, the J end lost 1 base, and 13 bases lay between the germline ends. CDR3 length: 15 amino acids. CDR1 is SGHVS, CDR2 FNYEAQ, per germline.

V is TRBV7-2 and J is TRBJ2-3, with D perhaps TRBD2 (5 bases). The CDR3 spans 15 residues. Germline V gene data show CDR1 as SGHTA and CDR2 as FQGNSA. Trimming left V 5 bases short and J 4 bases short, with 16 bases between. In DNA, the CDR3 is TGTGCCAGCAGCCCTGAGGGCCTGAGTGCAGATACGCAGTATTTT. It encodes CASSPEGLSADTQYF.

This chain links TRBV28 with TRBJ2-7; D not certain. Trimming removed 1 base from V and 0 bases from J, with 10 bases in between. The V gene's germline CDR1 is MDHEN and CDR2 SYDVKM. This CDR3 has 15 residues. The CDR3 sequence is CASSLFSPSSYEQYF. The CDR3 DNA reads as TGTGCCAGCAGTTTATTCAGCCCCAGCTCCTACGAGCAGTACTTC.

The chain employs TRBV18 and TRBJ2-4; TRBD2 is a possible D gene (5 bases). CDR3 length: 15 amino acids. The germline V gene encodes CDR1 KGHSH and CDR2 LQKENI. The ends were cut back, 0 bases at V and 5 bases at J, with 11 bases in the middle. CDR3 in DNA: TGTGCCAGCTCACCACCAGGGAGATCGGAAAACATTCAGTACTTC. Its protein is CASSPPGRSENIQYF.

The J gene is TRBJ2-7, the V gene TRBV4-3; a possible D gene is TRBD1 (6 bases). The J call may be faulty, since TRBJ2-5 better matches the DNA end. CDR1 and CDR2 (germline): LGHNA, YSLEER. CDR3 size: 15 residues. CDR3 sequence: CASSQDLGRGETQYF. In DNA form, the CDR3 reads TGCGCCAGCAGCCAAGATCTGGGAAGGGGGGAGACCCAGTACTTC.

J is TRBJ2-1 and V is TRBV7-2, with D perhaps TRBD2 (6 bases). V lost 2 bases and J lost 10, with 15 bases in between. CDR3 length: 14 residues. CDR1 is SGHTA and CDR2 is FQGNSA in the germline V gene. The CDR3 reads CASSLSSREREQFF. The CDR3 region has the DNA TGTGCCAGCAGCTTATCCTCCCGGGAGCGGGAGCAGTTCTTC.

In its sample, this clonotype was seen a few times. The genes are TRBV7-9 and TRBJ2-5; TRBD2 matches at 10 bases. V dropped 5 bases and J dropped 7; count of bases not matched to a gene: 10. Germline V gene data show CDR1 as SEHNR and CDR2 as FQNEAQ (reference sequence). This CDR3 region has 15 residues. The CDR3 DNA follows: TGTGCCAGCAGCAGACCTAGCGGGAGCATGGGGACCCAGTACTTC. Its translation is CASSRPSGSMGTQYF. The full variable domain, its missing parts supplied by reference TRBV7-9 and TRBJ2-5, is DTGVSQNPRHKITKRGQNVTFRCDPISEHNRLYWYRQTLGQGPEFLTYFQNEAQLEKSRLLSDRFSAERPKGSFSTLEIQRTEQGDSAMYLCASSRPSGSMGTQYFGPGTRLLVL.

This sequence joins TRBV2 and TRBJ1-2; possible D gene TRBD1, 6 bases. Germline V lookup: CDR1 SNHLY, CDR2 FYNNEI. V dropped 4 bases and J dropped 4 bases, with 13 bases sitting between them. This CDR3 contains 14 residues. The CDR3 DNA reads as TGTGCCAGCAGTGTTGAAGGGACAAGCTATGGCTACACCTTC. Amino acids: CASSVEGTSYGYTF.